Shown below are 20 T cell receptor beta chains from a single sample sequenced in a study of T cells expressing NK-cell markers. Reanalyzing the 5' RACE reads, TCRdb keeps one entry per CDR3 protein, without DNA. The sample yields 150,000 to 180,000 distinct CDR3 sequences, of which the top ten take up around a third. Sequencing was done on a sample of blood T cells: a sorted CD56 or NKG2C T cell subset, CD4+ or CD8+ T cells, or bulk PBMC T cells (not recorded which). The receptors come from a woman aged 50 to 60 in good health.

V gene TRBV6-4 combines with J gene TRBJ2-3. The CDR3 spans 13 residues. Per germline, CDR1 MRHNA and CDR2 SNTAGT. The CDR3 loop is CASSGQDTDTQYF.

The genes are TRBV2 and TRBJ2-3. Germline CDR1 SNHLY, CDR2 FYNNEI. The CDR3 extends over 15 amino acids. The CDR3 is CASSETARWTDTQYF.

The chain employs TRBV19 and TRBJ1-2; the D gene TCRdb calls, TRBD1, cannot be checked with no DNA. This CDR3 contains 12 residues. Germline V gene data show CDR1 as LNHDA and CDR2 as SQIVND (reference sequence). CDR3 amino acids: CASWAGSYGYTF.

This chain links TRBV13 with TRBJ2-5; TCRdb gives TRBD2 as the D gene, but with no DNA this cannot be confirmed. The CDR3 extends over 15 amino acids. CDR1 PRHDT and CDR2 FYEKMQ come from the germline V gene (reference sequence). This chain's CDR3 is CASSLSWRGQETQYF.

This chain joins TRBV11-3 and TRBJ1-1; TCRdb reports TRBD1, a call that lacks DNA to check it against. Germline V gene sequence: CDR1 SGHNT, CDR2 YENEEA. The CDR3 length is 14 residues. The CDR3 sequence is CASSDLRGYTEAFF. Filled out from reference TRBV11-3 and TRBJ1-1, the complete variable domain reads EAGVVQSPRYKIIEKKQPVAFWCNPISGHNTLYWYLQNLGQGPELLIRYENEEAVDDSQLPKDRFSAERLKGVDSTLKIQPAELGDSAVYLCASSDLRGYTEAFFGQGTRLTVV.

The rearrangement joins TRBV2 to TRBJ2-1; no DNA is available, so the TRBD2 call from TCRdb remains unchecked. The CDR3 contains 14 residues. CDR1 and CDR2 from the germline V gene are SNHLY and FYNNEI. CDR3 region: CASKTSGTGNEQFF.

The chain is built from TRBV29-1 and TRBJ2-7; TCRdb's assignment of TRBD2 cannot be checked, as there is no DNA. CDR3 length equals 12 residues. Germline CDR1 SQVTM, CDR2 ANQGSEA. CDR3 sequence reads: CSVEASGYEQYF.

V gene TRBV27 combines with J gene TRBJ1-4; absent DNA, TCRdb's TRBD1 call cannot be checked. CDR1 MNHEY and CDR2 SMNVEV come from the germline V gene (reference sequence). The CDR3 sequence is 15 residues long. The chain's CDR3 is CASSLFRQGAEKLFF.

The rearrangement uses TRBV3-1 and TRBJ2-5; TCRdb proposes TRBD1, but this gene call is untestable without DNA. The germline CDR1 and CDR2 sequences are LGHDT and YNNKEL (reference sequence). CDR3 size: 16 residues. The CDR3 reads CASSPDRDREQETQYF.

This rearrangement joins TRBV6-4 to TRBJ1-1. In germline, CDR1 is MRHNA, CDR2 SNTAGT. There are 14 residues in the CDR3. CDR3: CASSEVIGNTEASF.

The V and J genes are TRBV7-3 and TRBJ2-5; TCRdb designates TRBD1, a call that cannot be tested without DNA. Germline lookup yields CDR1 SGHTA and CDR2 FQGTGA. The CDR3 has 16 residues. CDR3 amino acids: CASSLSDTTGKETQYF. Together with reference TRBV7-3 and TRBJ2-5, the CDR3 gives the full variable domain: GAGVSQTPSNKVTEKGKYVELRCDPISGHTALYWYRQSLGQGPEFLIYFQGTGAADDSGLPNDRFFAVRPEGSVSTLKIQRTERGDSAVYLCASSLSDTTGKETQYFGPGTRLLVL.

The CDR3 reads CASSLNRGYEQYF. This sequence joins TRBV7-3 and TRBJ2-7; the D call from TCRdb, TRBD1, cannot be confirmed without DNA. Germline assignment: CDR1 SGHTA and CDR2 FQGTGA. CDR3 length: 13 residues.

The chain joins TRBV3-1 to TRBJ2-3; TCRdb's D call of TRBD1 is untestable without DNA. There are 16 residues in the CDR3. Germline CDR1 and CDR2: LGHDT and YNNKEL (reference sequence). The CDR3: CASSLVWDRGADTQYF.

The chain uses TRBV7-3 and TRBJ1-5. CDR1 is SGHTA and CDR2 is FQGTGA in the germline V gene. The CDR3 is made up of 13 amino acids. CDR3 protein: CASTEGVGQPQHF.

The chain has TRBV5-1 and TRBJ2-1. The CDR3 runs to 16 residues. Germline V gene lookup returns CDR1 SGHRS and CDR2 YFSETQ. CDR3: CASSLSLPTRYNEQFF.

The rearrangement joins TRBV29-1 to TRBJ2-1; the D call from TCRdb, TRBD2, cannot be confirmed without DNA. Germline CDR1 is SQVTM and CDR2 is ANQGSEA. This CDR3 region has 18 residues. The CDR3 loop is CSVWGSGSASLTYNEQFF.

CDR3 sequence reads: CASGLGGLNQPQHF. V and J are TRBV5-1 and TRBJ1-5. Germline CDR1 reads SGHRS; CDR2 reads YFSETQ. The CDR3 runs 14 residues. The complete variable domain, with remaining parts taken from reference TRBV5-1 and TRBJ1-5, reads KAGVTQTPRYLIKTRGQQVTLSCSPISGHRSVSWYQQTPGQGLQFLFEYFSETQRNKGNFPGRFSGRQFSNSRSEMNVSTLELGDSALYLCASGLGGLNQPQHFGDGTRLSIL.

J is TRBJ2-1 and V is TRBV14; lacking DNA, the TRBD2 call made by TCRdb goes unchecked. The CDR3 is made up of 13 amino acids. The germline V gene has CDR1 SGHDN and CDR2 FVKESK. This CDR3 reads CASSLLFGPEQFF.

V usage is TRBV10-3 and J usage is TRBJ2-7; TCRdb outputs TRBD1, but without DNA this stays unchecked. Looked up from germline, CDR1 is ENHRY and CDR2 is SYGVKD. This CDR3 is 11 amino acids long. The CDR3 is CAISDRDRQYF.

This rearrangement joins TRBV5-1 to TRBJ2-1; TCRdb's assignment of TRBD2 cannot be checked, as there is no DNA. Germline loops: CDR1 SGHRS, CDR2 YFSETQ. The CDR3 runs 17 residues. The CDR3 protein is CASAGQGWSGRKNEQFF.